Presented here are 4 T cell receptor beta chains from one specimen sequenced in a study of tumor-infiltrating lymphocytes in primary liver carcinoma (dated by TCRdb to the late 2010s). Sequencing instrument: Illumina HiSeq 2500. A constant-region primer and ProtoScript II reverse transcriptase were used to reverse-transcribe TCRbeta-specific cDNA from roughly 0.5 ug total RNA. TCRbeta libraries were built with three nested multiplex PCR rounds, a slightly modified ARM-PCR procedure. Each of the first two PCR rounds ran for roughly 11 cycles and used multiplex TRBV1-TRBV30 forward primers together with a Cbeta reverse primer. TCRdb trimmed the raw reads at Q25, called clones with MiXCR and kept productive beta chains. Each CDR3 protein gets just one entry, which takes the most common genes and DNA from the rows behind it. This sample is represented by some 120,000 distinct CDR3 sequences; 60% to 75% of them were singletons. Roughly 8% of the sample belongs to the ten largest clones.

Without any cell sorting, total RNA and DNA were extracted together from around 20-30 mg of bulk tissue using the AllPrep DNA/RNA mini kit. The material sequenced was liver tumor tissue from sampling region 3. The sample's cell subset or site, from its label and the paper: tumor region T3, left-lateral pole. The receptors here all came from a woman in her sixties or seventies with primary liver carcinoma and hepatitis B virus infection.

Here the CDR3 DNA reads TGTGCCAGCAGGGGACTAACGGGAGGGACAGATACGCAGTATTTT. This translates into CASRGLTGGTDTQYF. The chain carries TRBV28 and TRBJ2-3; 8 bases match TRBD2. CDR1 and CDR2 from the germline V gene are MDHEN and SYDVKM. CDR3 length: 15 residues. Losses at the gene ends were 6 bases for V and 3 bases for J; bases not matched to a gene: 8.

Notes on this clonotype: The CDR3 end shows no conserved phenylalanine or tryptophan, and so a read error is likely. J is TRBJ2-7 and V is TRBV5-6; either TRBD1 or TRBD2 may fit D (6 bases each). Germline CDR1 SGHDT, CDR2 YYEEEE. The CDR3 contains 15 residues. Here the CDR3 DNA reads TGTGCCAGCAGCTTTAGGGGGACTGCAGTCTACAAGCAGTACCTC. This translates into CASSFRGTAVYKQYL.

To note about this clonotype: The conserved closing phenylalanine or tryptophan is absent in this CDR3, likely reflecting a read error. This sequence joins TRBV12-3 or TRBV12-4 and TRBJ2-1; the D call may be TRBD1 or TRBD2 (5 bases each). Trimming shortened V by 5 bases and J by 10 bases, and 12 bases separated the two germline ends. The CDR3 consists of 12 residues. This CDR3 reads CASSKPGREQFS. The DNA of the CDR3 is TGTGCCAGCAGTAAACCGGGACGAGAGCAGTTCTCC.

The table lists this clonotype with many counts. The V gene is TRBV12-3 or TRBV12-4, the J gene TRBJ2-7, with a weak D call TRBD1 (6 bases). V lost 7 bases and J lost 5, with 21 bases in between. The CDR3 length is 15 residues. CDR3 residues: CASKKLQGMGDEQYF. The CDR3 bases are TGTGCCAGCAAGAAGCTGCAGGGGATGGGCGACGAGCAGTACTTC.